The present T cell receptor beta chain was sequenced within a study of cytomegalovirus exposure and HLA in healthy donors. Study background: According to later analysis, the same platform produced the 120 validation and approximately 700 first-cohort repertoires.

About this clone: As yet, its antigen is unknown.

Profiling relied on immunoSEQ multiplex PCR, and the TCRdb table lists in-frame clones only, not all of them. There are roughly 330,000 clones in the sample; about nine tenths occur only once, and more than 0.9% lies in the top ten. The CDR3 is 13 amino acids. Between the trimmed V and J ends, which lost 0 bases and 4 bases, there was a span of 7 bases. Germline V gene data show CDR1 as ENHRY and CDR2 as SYGVKD. General study results and limits: Among the CMV-associated chains, a few were confirmed in vitro as specific for CMV antigens. Most observed TCR sequences were rare, whereas some public TCRs were detected in many donors. Subsequent analysis revealed that first-cohort TCR clusters tended to co-occur in the 100 to 150 validation repertoires.

The TCR originated in a woman between 25 and 40 years old in good health and CMV-seropositive. Sequencing used PBMCs. The genes are TRBV10-3 and TRBJ2-7; D remains unclear. The CDR3 DNA reads as TGTGCCATCAGTGAGTCGAGAAGGTACGAGCAGTACTTC. Translating it yields CAISESRRYEQYF.